This T cell receptor beta chain was identified in a study of T cells expressing NK-cell markers. In germline, CDR1 is MGHRA, CDR2 YSYEKL. The CDR3 consists of 16 residues. TCRdb re-called the 5' RACE reads, yielding one record per CDR3 amino acid sequence without DNA. This sample contains under 600,000 distinct CDR3 sequences. The sequence was obtained from a woman aged 50 to 65 in good health. J is TRBJ1-2 and V is TRBV4-1. Sample: blood T cells: a sorted CD56 or NKG2C T cell subset, CD4+ or CD8+ T cells, or bulk PBMC T cells (not recorded which). CDR3 residues: CASSQPRVGRAGGYTF.